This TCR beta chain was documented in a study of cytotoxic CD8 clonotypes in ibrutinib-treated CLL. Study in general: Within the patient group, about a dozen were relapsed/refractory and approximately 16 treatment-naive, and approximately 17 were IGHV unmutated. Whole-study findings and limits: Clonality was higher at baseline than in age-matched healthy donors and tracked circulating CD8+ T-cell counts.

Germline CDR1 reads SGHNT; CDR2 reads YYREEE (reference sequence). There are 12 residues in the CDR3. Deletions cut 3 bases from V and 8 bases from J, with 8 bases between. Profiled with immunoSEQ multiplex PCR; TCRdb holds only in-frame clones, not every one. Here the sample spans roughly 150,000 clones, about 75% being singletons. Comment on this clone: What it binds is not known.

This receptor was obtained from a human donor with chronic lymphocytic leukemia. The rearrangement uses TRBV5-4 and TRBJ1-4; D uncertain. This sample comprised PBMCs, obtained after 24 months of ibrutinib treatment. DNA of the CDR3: TGTGCCAGCAGCTACCAGGAGGAAAAACTGTTTTTT. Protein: CASSYQEEKLFF.